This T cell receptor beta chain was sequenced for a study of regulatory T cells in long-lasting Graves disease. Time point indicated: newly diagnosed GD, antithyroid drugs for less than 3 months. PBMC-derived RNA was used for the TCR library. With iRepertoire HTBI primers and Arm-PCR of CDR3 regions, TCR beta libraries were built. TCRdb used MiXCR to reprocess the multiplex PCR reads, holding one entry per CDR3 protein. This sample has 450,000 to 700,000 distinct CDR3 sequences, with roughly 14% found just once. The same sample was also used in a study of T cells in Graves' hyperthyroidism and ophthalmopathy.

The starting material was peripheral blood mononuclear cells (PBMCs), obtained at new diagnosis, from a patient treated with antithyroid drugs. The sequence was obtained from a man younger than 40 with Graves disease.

The CDR3 sequence is CASSYWPNSYNEQFF. The CDR3 nucleotides are TGTGCCAGCAGTTACTGGCCGAACTCCTACAATGAGCAGTTCTTC. The genes are TRBV6-2 or TRBV6-3 and TRBJ2-1; D is uncertain. This CDR3 region has 15 residues. V lost 1 base to trimming and J lost 0 bases, with 7 bases between them. Germline CDR1 reads MNHEY; CDR2 reads SVGEGT.